This section outlines one T cell receptor beta chain sequence together with its context. Its target is not known. Only in-frame clones appear in the TCRdb table, and some are missing; sequencing was by immunoSEQ multiplex PCR. The repertoire shows over 130,000 clones; the top ten hold roughly 2%. The entry originates in a study of T cell responses to AZD1222 COVID-19 vaccine. CDR1 is LNHDA and CDR2 is SQIVND in the germline V gene (reference sequence). V lost 0 bases and J lost 3; bases outside the gene matches: 6. This CDR3 contains 17 residues. The study, taken as a whole, reports: At study baseline, merely a handful of AZD1222 recipients were seropositive.

The receptor was derived from an adult in good health. The rearrangement links TRBV19 to TRBJ2-2, with TRBD2 identical over 8 bases. Sequencing was carried out using peripheral blood. The CDR3 sequence is CASSIDPRGGDTGELFF. The CDR3 nucleotides are TGTGCCAGTAGTATAGATCCACGGGGGGGCGACACCGGGGAGCTGTTTTTT.